The sequence of this TCR beta chain was determined in a study of CD8 T cells in ankylosing spondylitis. In its sample, this clonotype was seen a few times. What it recognizes is unknown. Findings of the study overall: For ankylosing spondylitis blood, a TCR beta motif of about 8 highly homologous variants appeared characteristic.

From the 5' RACE reads, TCRdb called clonotypes with MiXCR, one entry per CDR3 protein. The sample comprises about 390,000 distinct CDR3 sequences, around 22% of which are singletons, and roughly a sixth rests with the top ten. This clonotype was sampled from a male donor with ankylosing spondylitis. Sequencing was carried out using blood, either unsorted or a sorted T cell fraction (not recorded which).

For the CDR3, the DNA is TGTGCCAGCAGCTTGACTGGGGTGGAGACCCAGTACTTC. Its protein is CASSLTGVETQYF. The rearrangement joins TRBV2 to TRBJ2-5; D remains unclear. Trimming took off 6 bases at V and 5 bases at J, with 13 bases between the two ends. The CDR3 extends over 13 amino acids. CDR1 and CDR2 from the germline V gene are SNHLY and FYNNEI.